The T cell receptor beta chain under discussion was sequenced for a study of glioma-infiltrating T cells. Study at large: Low-grade gliomas were grade II; glioblastomas were grade IV at initial diagnosis.

V lost 2 bases to trimming and J lost 5 bases; unmatched junction nucleotides: 5. The germline CDR1 and CDR2 sequences are MNHEY and SVGAGI. This CDR3 spans 14 amino acids. Amplification of TCR alpha and beta CDR3 regions from RNA used iRepertoire nested multiplex PCR. One entry per CDR3 protein results from TCRdb running MiXCR on the multiplex PCR reads. This table holds fewer than 500,000 distinct CDR3 sequences, roughly two fifths found once. The sequence derives from a human donor with low-grade glioma or glioblastoma, undergoing nonglioma brain surgery, or in good health (not recorded which). The sample comprised glioma tissue, nonneoplastic brain tissue, or PBMCs (not recorded which). The rearrangement uses TRBV6-5 and TRBJ2-5; 7 positions agree with TRBD1. The CDR3 spells CASSYLTGKETQYF. Here the CDR3 DNA reads TGTGCCAGCAGTTACCTGACAGGGAAGGAGACCCAGTACTTC.